The 25 T cell receptor beta chains below come from one sample, sequenced in a study of regulatory T cells in long-lasting Graves disease. Construction of the TCR beta libraries employed iRepertoire HTBI primers in conjunction with Arm-PCR of CDR3 regions. MiXCR was run by TCRdb on the multiplex PCR reads, yielding one entry per CDR3 protein. The sample gives about 500,000 distinct CDR3 sequences, about 17% of which show up once; 12% is in the top ten. The time point is: newly diagnosed GD, antithyroid drugs for less than 3 months. Making the TCR library involved RNA that had been extracted from PBMCs. A further study also used this sample, focusing on T cells in Graves' hyperthyroidism and ophthalmopathy.

The sample here was peripheral blood mononuclear cells (PBMCs), taken at new diagnosis, from a patient treated with antithyroid drugs. The receptor source for this set is a man in his forties with Graves disease.

This clonotype was detected ten times or more. The chain joins TRBV27 to TRBJ1-2; TRBD1 matches 7 bases. CDR3 length: 13 amino acids. The V gene's germline CDR1 is MNHEY and CDR2 SMNVEV (reference sequence). Germline trimming cut 7 bases from V and 4 bases from J; bases unmatched to any gene: 6. CDR3 nucleotide sequence: TGTGCCAGCATGGCAGGGGGATTCTATGGCTACACCTTC. This translates into CASMAGGFYGYTF.

A single count supports this clonotype. A clone one base away is much larger, so this may be a read error. The chain uses TRBV24-1 and TRBJ1-4; D gene unclear. V lost 0 bases, J lost 2 bases, and 9 bases lay in between. CDR3 length equals 16 residues. CDR1 KGHDR and CDR2 SFDVKD come from the germline V gene. This CDR3 is CATSDLKGSTNEKLFF. CDR3 coding DNA: TGTGCCACCAGTGATTTGAAGGGATCTACTAATGAAAAACTGTTTTTT.

This clonotype has ten or more counts. The rearrangement links TRBV30 to TRBJ2-7, with 8 bases fitting TRBD1. CDR3 length equals 14 residues. Losses at the gene ends were 3 bases for V and 6 bases for J; bases not matched to a gene: 10. The V gene's germline CDR1 is GTSNPN and CDR2 SVGIG (reference sequence). CDR3 in amino acids: CAWRKGQGAGEQYF. CDR3 sequence (DNA): TGTGCCTGGAGGAAGGGGCAGGGGGCTGGCGAGCAGTACTTC.

In its sample, this clonotype was seen many times. The rearrangement uses TRBV20-1 and TRBJ2-7; a possible D gene is TRBD2 (6 bases). V lost 3 bases to trimming and J lost 3 bases, with 18 bases between them. CDR1 DFQATT and CDR2 SNEGSKA come from the germline V gene (reference sequence). The CDR3 runs 15 residues. The CDR3 loop is CSAREERAGRYEQYF. Written as DNA, the CDR3 is TGCAGTGCTAGGGAGGAACGAGCGGGCCGCTACGAGCAGTACTTC.

This clonotype was detected a few times. This chain connects TRBV20-1 to TRBJ2-7; 10 bases fit TRBD1. V shed 3 bases, J shed 4 bases, and the junction held 6 bases outside the gene matches. The CDR3 spans 14 residues. Germline values: CDR1 DFQATT, CDR2 SNEGSKA (reference sequence). The CDR3 reads CSARGDRGFYEQYF. For the CDR3, the DNA is TGCAGTGCTAGGGGGGACAGGGGTTTTTACGAGCAGTACTTC.

This clonotype was seen more than once but under ten times. The J gene is TRBJ2-4, the V gene TRBV7-9; D gene ambiguous. Looked up from germline, CDR1 is SEHNR and CDR2 is FQNEAQ (reference sequence). Deletions cut 1 base from V and 0 bases from J, with 13 bases between. The CDR3 covers 17 residues. The CDR3 loop reads CASSLDGQTLAKNIQYF. In DNA, the CDR3 is TGTGCCAGCAGCTTAGATGGTCAGACCTTAGCCAAAAACATTCAGTACTTC.

The chain joins TRBV28 to TRBJ2-5; TRBD2 matches 9 bases. Germline CDR1 MDHEN, CDR2 SYDVKM. There are 15 residues in the CDR3. V trimming: 4 bases; J trimming: 5 bases; junction bases outside the gene matches: 8. The CDR3 sequence: CASSSMREGRETQYF. CDR3 nucleotide sequence: TGTGCCAGCAGTTCTATGCGGGAGGGCCGGGAGACCCAGTACTTC.

This clonotype was recorded many times. The chain employs TRBV2 and TRBJ1-4; D possibly corresponds to TRBD1 (6 bases). Germline CDR1 SNHLY, CDR2 FYNNEI. CDR3 length: 16 amino acids. The ends were cut back, 2 bases at V and 3 bases at J, with 13 bases in the middle. The CDR3 coding sequence is TGTGCCAGCAGTGAATTGGACAGCGCTTCTAATGAAAAACTGTTTTTT. Translated, it gives CASSELDSASNEKLFF.

In its sample, this clonotype was seen many times. The chain recombines TRBV2 with TRBJ2-3; the D call may be TRBD1 or TRBD2 (5 bases each). The germline CDR1 and CDR2 sequences are SNHLY and FYNNEI. The CDR3 length is 13 residues. V shed 5 bases and J shed 1 base, with 7 bases lying between them. The CDR3, as DNA: TGTGCCAGCAGTCGGGGACGCACAGATACGCAGTATTTT. As protein: CASSRGRTDTQYF. Based on the CDR3 plus reference TRBV2 and TRBJ2-3, the full variable domain is EPEVTQTPSHQVTQMGQEVILRCVPISNHLYFYWYRQILGQKVEFLVSFYNNEISEKSEIFDDQFSVERPDGSNFTLKIRSTKLEDSAMYFCASSRGRTDTQYFGPGTRLTVL.

This clonotype was seen a few times. A much more abundant neighbour one base away suggests this may be a read error. The V gene is TRBV2, the J gene TRBJ2-5; D could derive from TRBD1 or TRBD2 (5 bases each). CDR1 SNHLY and CDR2 FYNNEI come from the germline V gene. The CDR3 length is 12 residues. The CDR3 reads CASTLQVGTRYF. The CDR3 nucleotides read TGTGCCAGCACCCTGCAAGTTGGGACCCGGTACTTC.

This clonotype was counted only a few times. The chain combines TRBV28 with TRBJ2-7, with TRBD1 matching over 7 bases. The CDR3 sequence is 18 residues long. The V and J ends lost 0 bases and 2 bases, in that order; junction bases with no gene match: 13. The germline V gene has CDR1 MDHEN and CDR2 SYDVKM. For the CDR3, the DNA is TGTGCCAGCAGTTTATGGAGGTGGGGCAGGGGGATGACCTACGAGCAGTACTTC. This codes for CASSLWRWGRGMTYEQYF.

This clonotype was found many times. The rearrangement uses TRBV29-1 and TRBJ2-5, with D perhaps assigned TRBD1 or TRBD2 (5 bases each). Germline-derived CDR1 and CDR2 are SQVTM and ANQGSEA. Between the trimmed V and J ends, which lost 7 bases and 0 bases, there was a span of 18 bases. The CDR3 totals 15 residues. The CDR3 coding sequence is TGCAGCGCACCAGGGCCGGGGTGGTACCAAGAGACCCAGTACTTC. It yields the protein CSAPGPGWYQETQYF.

This clonotype was recorded many times. The chain combines TRBV6-2 or TRBV6-3 with TRBJ2-7; 7 bases fit TRBD1. In germline, CDR1 is MNHEY, CDR2 SVGEGT. J was trimmed by 2 bases and V by 2 bases; bases with no gene match: 9. This CDR3 region has 16 residues. In nucleotides, the CDR3 is TGTGCCAGCAGTTACCGCCGGGACAGACCCACCTACGAGCAGTACTTC. Encoded protein: CASSYRRDRPTYEQYF.

The chain combines TRBV28 with TRBJ1-5; D is uncertain. The V and J ends lost 3 bases and 4 bases respectively, with 7 bases between them. This CDR3 is 13 amino acids long. In germline, CDR1 is MDHEN, CDR2 SYDVKM. CDR3 coding DNA: TGTGCCAGCAGTTTGTACAAGAATCAGCCCCAGCATTTT. Translated: CASSLYKNQPQHF.

In nucleotides, the CDR3 is TGTGCCAGCAGCTTAGCAGTCAGGGGGCTCCCTGAAGCTTTCTTT. Residues: CASSLAVRGLPEAFF. The chain employs TRBV7-9 and TRBJ1-1; 8 bases are shared with TRBD1. V was pared by 0 bases and J by 6 bases, with 6 bases of the junction left unmatched. Germline V gives CDR1 SEHNR, CDR2 FQNEAQ (reference sequence). The CDR3 runs 15 residues.

This clonotype was observed at least ten times. V usage is TRBV24-1 and J usage is TRBJ2-1, with D perhaps given as TRBD1 or TRBD2 (5 bases each). Per germline, CDR1 KGHDR and CDR2 SFDVKD. V was cut by 3 bases and J by 8 bases, with 13 bases left in between. The CDR3 consists of 14 residues. CDR3: CATSDRGRWDEQFF. The CDR3 nucleotides are TGTGCCACCAGTGATCGGGGACGTTGGGATGAGCAGTTCTTC.

Worth noting for this clonotype: This may stem from a read error, because a much larger clone lies one nucleotide away. The J gene is TRBJ2-3, the V gene TRBV28; TRBD2 agrees at 8 bases. The CDR3 is made up of 15 amino acids. From germline, CDR1 is MDHEN and CDR2 SYDVKM. J lost 6 bases, V lost 11 bases, and 16 bases had no gene match. For the CDR3, the DNA is TGTGCCGGCATCAACGGCGGGGGGCACTGGGATACGCAGTATTTT. It translates to CAGINGGGHWDTQYF.

This clonotype was detected many times. The genes are TRBV6-1 and TRBJ1-3, with D maybe TRBD1 (6 bases). With 1 base removed from V and 1 base from J, the gap between germline ends came to 8 bases. This CDR3 comprises 15 residues. Germline assignment: CDR1 MNHNS and CDR2 SASEGT. CDR3: CASSEDRVSGNTIYF. For the CDR3, the DNA is TGTGCCAGCAGTGAAGACAGGGTATCTGGAAACACCATATATTTT.

This sequence joins TRBV27 and TRBJ1-5; D may be TRBD1 (5 bases). In germline, CDR1 is MNHEY, CDR2 SMNVEV (reference sequence). The CDR3 extends over 14 amino acids. Trimming shortened V by 3 bases and J by 7 bases, and 13 bases separated the two germline ends. The CDR3: CASSFVAGSQPQHF. CDR3 DNA sequence: TGTGCCAGCAGTTTTGTCGCAGGGAGCCAGCCCCAGCATTTT.

In this sample, this clonotype turned up many times. The rearrangement links TRBV11-2 to TRBJ2-1; TRBD1 agrees at 8 bases. Germline V lookup: CDR1 SGHAT, CDR2 FQNNGV. This CDR3 contains 16 residues. The J segment lost 2 bases and the V segment lost 3 bases, leaving 6 bases of the junction unmatched. The CDR3: CASSLAPGGTYNEQFF. DNA of the CDR3: TGTGCCAGCAGCTTGGCCCCAGGGGGCACCTACAATGAGCAGTTCTTC.

This clonotype turned up a few times. The V and J genes are TRBV29-1 and TRBJ2-1, with 8 positions matching TRBD1. The CDR3 runs to 11 residues. The germline V gene encodes CDR1 SQVTM and CDR2 ANQGSEA. Here the CDR3 reads CRIDTGGEQFF. The CDR3 DNA is TGCAGGATCGACACAGGGGGTGAGCAGTTCTTC.

This clonotype has a count of ten or more. The chain couples TRBV3-1 to TRBJ2-7, with 7 bases that match TRBD1. V trimming: 4 bases; J trimming: 3 bases; junction bases outside the gene matches: 3. The CDR3 sequence is 13 residues long. Germline V gives CDR1 LGHDT, CDR2 YNNKEL (reference sequence). In DNA, the CDR3 is TGTGCCAGCAGCCCGACAGGGATCTACGAGCAGTACTTC. Amino acid sequence: CASSPTGIYEQYF.

This clonotype was picked up many times. The rearrangement joins TRBV5-1 to TRBJ2-3; TRBD2 agrees at 8 bases. The CDR3 runs 15 residues. CDR1 is SGHRS and CDR2 is YFSETQ in the germline V gene. V lost 7 bases to trimming and J lost 1 base; unmatched junction nucleotides: 8. Written as DNA, the CDR3 is TGCGCCAGCGGGCTAGCGGGCCTCGGCACAGATACGCAGTATTTT. Its protein product is CASGLAGLGTDTQYF.

This clonotype appeared many times. J is TRBJ2-5 and V is TRBV7-9; D may be TRBD2 (6 bases). Germline lookup yields CDR1 SEHNR and CDR2 FQNEAQ (reference sequence). Trimming cost V 10 bases and J 1 base, with 19 bases left between them. The CDR3 covers 15 residues. CDR3 bases: TGTGCCATCCCCCTGGGGGACGGGAGCCAAGAGACCCAGTACTTC. Protein sequence: CAIPLGDGSQETQYF.

Ten or more counts support this clonotype. V gene TRBV28 combines with J gene TRBJ1-5, with D possibly being TRBD1 (6 bases). CDR1 is MDHEN, CDR2 SYDVKM, per germline. There are 13 residues in the CDR3. Trimming removed 5 bases at V and 5 bases at J, with 10 bases between. The CDR3 reads CASSGGGYQPQHF. The CDR3, as DNA: TGTGCCAGCAGTGGAGGGGGGTATCAGCCCCAGCATTTT.